This entry features one T cell receptor beta chain sequence. This record belongs to a study of control samples from healthy donors and cancer patients. Profiled with immunoSEQ multiplex PCR; TCRdb holds only in-frame clones, not every one. The top ten clones hold around 12% of a sample with around 150,000 clones, 70% to 90% of them seen once. This CDR3 has 17 residues. V was pared by 0 bases and J by 4 bases, with 16 bases between. Germline assignment: CDR1 LGHNA and CDR2 YNFKEQ. The J gene is TRBJ1-5, the V gene TRBV4-2, with D tentatively TRBD1 (5 bases). The clonotype originates from a young man in good health. The sample taken for sequencing was blood. The CDR3: CASSQESGNRQNQPQHF. In DNA form, the CDR3 reads TGTGCCAGCAGCCAAGAATCCGGGAACAGGCAAAATCAGCCCCAGCATTTT.